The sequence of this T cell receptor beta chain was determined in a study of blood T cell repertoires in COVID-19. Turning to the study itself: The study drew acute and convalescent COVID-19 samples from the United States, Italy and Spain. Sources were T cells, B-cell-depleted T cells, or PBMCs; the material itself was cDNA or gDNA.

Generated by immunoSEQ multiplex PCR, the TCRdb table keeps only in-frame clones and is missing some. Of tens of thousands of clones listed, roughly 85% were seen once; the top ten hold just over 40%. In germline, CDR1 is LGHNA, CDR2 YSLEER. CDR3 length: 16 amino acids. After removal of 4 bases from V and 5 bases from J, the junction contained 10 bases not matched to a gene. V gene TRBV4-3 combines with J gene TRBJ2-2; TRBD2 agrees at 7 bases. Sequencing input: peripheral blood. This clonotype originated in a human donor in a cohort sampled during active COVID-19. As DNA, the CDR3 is TGCGCCAGCAGCCGCAAGATGCGGGGGTTAACCGGGGAGCTGTTTTTT. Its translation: CASSRKMRGLTGELFF.